This T cell receptor beta chain appears in the sequencing data of a study of T cells after yellow fever vaccination. The table lists this clonotype with many counts. What it recognizes is unknown. Each CDR3 protein gets one entry after TCRdb re-called the 5' RACE reads with MiXCR. Of more than 200,000 distinct CDR3 sequences listed, 3.6% are singletons. General study results and limits: Re-detected after boosting: most primary clones, 96% of CD4 and less than 90% of CD8. Weaker overall, the secondary response nonetheless peaked faster (day 5 versus 15).

CDR1 is DFQATT, CDR2 SNEGSKA, per germline (reference sequence). Trimming removed 3 bases from V and 0 bases from J, with 8 bases in between. CDR3 length equals 14 residues. The source of this sequence is a man in his late teens or twenties who received the YFV17D yellow fever vaccine. Sequenced here: PBMCs, sampled 15 days after the yellow fever booster vaccination. This chain connects TRBV20-1 to TRBJ1-4; tentative D call: TRBD1 (6 bases). CDR3 DNA sequence: TGCAGTGCTAGTAAGGGGGCAACTAATGAAAAACTGTTTTTT. Translating it yields CSASKGATNEKLFF.